This entry is about one TCR beta chain. Its antigen is unknown. The sample originates from a study of T cells in narcolepsy. Study outcomes and limitations: Autoreactive HCRT-specific and TRIB2-specific clonotypes were marked in same-patient CSF-versus-blood CD4+ comparisons. Blood of same and different patients, but not healthy controls, reportedly held recurring autoreactive clonotypes.

Trimming took 5 bases from V and 6 from J, leaving 16 bases between them. CDR1 and CDR2 (germline): MDHEN, SYDVKM. This CDR3 has 14 amino acids. The assay was immunoSEQ multiplex PCR, and TCRdb's table has in-frame clones only and misses some. The top ten clones hold more than 8.5% of a sample with about 24,000 clones, roughly 85% of them seen once. The receptor comes from a human donor in good health. The chain is built from TRBV28 and TRBJ1-1, with D unresolved. Material: memory (CD45RA-) CD4+ T cells from blood. This chain's CDR3 is CASSKLGWSSEAFF. CDR3 nucleotide sequence: TGTGCCAGCAGTAAGCTCGGGTGGTCTTCTGAAGCTTTCTTT.